This T cell receptor beta chain was documented in a study of CDR3 diversity in severe acne. This clonotype appeared many times. TCRdb independently ran MiXCR on the PCR reads; one entry per CDR3 protein. This sample has roughly 100,000 distinct CDR3 sequences, with 51% found just once. The CDR3 is made up of 15 amino acids. The V end lost 5 bases, the J end lost 0 bases, and 15 bases lay between the germline ends. Germline CDR1 and CDR2: SGHRS and YFSETQ. The source of this sequence is a male donor with acne. This chain connects TRBV5-1 to TRBJ2-7; D is undetermined. Sequencing used blood. CDR3 protein: CASRYDVGLSYEQYF. The CDR3 DNA reads as TGCGCCAGCAGATATGACGTTGGGCTCTCCTACGAGCAGTACTTC.